This T cell receptor (beta chain) comes out of a study of blood T cell repertoires in COVID-19. As for the study in general: COVID-19 samples collected from the United States, Italy and Spain covered acute and convalescent phases. PBMCs, B-cell-depleted T cells, or T cells were the source of the cDNA or gDNA that made up the material.

Germline-derived CDR1 and CDR2 are SGHDT and YYEEEE. The CDR3 totals 16 residues. J gave up 5 bases and V 5 bases, and 7 bases lay outside the gene matches. As processed by the authors: Estimation of nucleated cell counts relied on the amplification of reference gene primers. Repertoires were generated with immunoSEQ multiplex PCR, while TCRdb's copy carries only in-frame clones and drops some. That table furnishes V, J and clone size, whereas the DNA furnished D and trimming. Found here are more than 250,000 clones, 75% to 85% of them singletons; the top ten hold 5% to 6.5%. The TCR sequence derives from a man between 45 and 60 years old with active or convalescent COVID-19. The specimen sequenced was peripheral blood. The V gene is TRBV5-6, the J gene TRBJ2-3; 14 bases line up with TRBD2. CDR3 bases: TGTGCCAGCAGTTCCCGACTAGCGGGAGGGATAGATACGCAGTATTTT. Its translation: CASSSRLAGGIDTQYF.